One T cell receptor beta chain is described in this entry. These data belong to a study of OX40 agonist ivuxolimab in advanced cancers. Study-level information: An agonistic anti-OX40 (CD134) antibody, ivuxolimab, was used to treat the patients.

The table came from immunoSEQ multiplex PCR; TCRdb's copy has only in-frame clones and leaves some out. The sample has 57,000 or so clones, 84% seen once. Sequenced material: CD4+ or CD8+ T cells sorted from blood, taken in a trial of the OX40 agonist ivuxolimab. This receptor was identified in an adult with an advanced solid tumor such as melanoma, head and neck, liver or kidney cancer.

The DNA for the CDR3 is TGTGCCAGCAGCTTAGAGGAGCACAGTACAGCCTACGAGCAGTACTTC. Amino acid sequence: CASSLEEHSTAYEQYF. The chain is built from TRBV7-2 and TRBJ2-7; no reliable D call. The V end was cut by 1 base, the J end by 2 bases, with 15 bases between. Germline V gene data show CDR1 as SGHTA and CDR2 as FQGNSA. The CDR3 runs to 16 residues.